The rows below give T cell receptor beta chains drawn from one sample of a study of blood T cells in healthy people across ages. TCRdb ran MiXCR on the 5' RACE reads and lists one entry per CDR3 protein. The table has 1,300,000 or so distinct CDR3 sequences, approximately 63% seen once. The sample consisted of blood. The receptors derive from a man aged 18 to 29 in good health. CDR3s include the opening cysteine and the closing phenylalanine or tryptophan. A D gene is named only where the DNA matches it firmly.

d_call v_call cdr3_aa
TRBD2 TRBV6-5 CASSPQREGIYEQYF
TRBD2 TRBV24-1 CATQRDGSYNEQFF
NA TRBV6-5 CASRRGGEGTEAFF
NA TRBV2 CASSEAGRTAYQETQYF
NA TRBV13 CASSFRPQNSPLHF
NA TRBV27 CASSLNARRTQYF
NA TRBV7-9 CASSLGAGDSYGYTF
NA TRBV5-1 CASSWAGTYEQYF
TRBD1 TRBV12-3/TRBV12-4 CAARGQANTGELFF
NA TRBV27 CASSSWAGELFF
NA TRBV4-3 CASSQDWTRLAEQFF